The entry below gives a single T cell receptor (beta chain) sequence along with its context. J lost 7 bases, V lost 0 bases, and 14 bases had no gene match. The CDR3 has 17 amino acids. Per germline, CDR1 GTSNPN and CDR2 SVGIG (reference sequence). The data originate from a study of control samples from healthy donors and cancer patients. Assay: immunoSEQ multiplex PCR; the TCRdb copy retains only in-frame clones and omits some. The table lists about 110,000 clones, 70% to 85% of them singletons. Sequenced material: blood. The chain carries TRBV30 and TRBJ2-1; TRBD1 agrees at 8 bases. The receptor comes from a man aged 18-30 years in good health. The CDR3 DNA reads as TGTGCCTGGAGTGTCCGCCGGACAGGGCCCCCCAAGAATGAGCAGTTCTTC. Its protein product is CAWSVRRTGPPKNEQFF.